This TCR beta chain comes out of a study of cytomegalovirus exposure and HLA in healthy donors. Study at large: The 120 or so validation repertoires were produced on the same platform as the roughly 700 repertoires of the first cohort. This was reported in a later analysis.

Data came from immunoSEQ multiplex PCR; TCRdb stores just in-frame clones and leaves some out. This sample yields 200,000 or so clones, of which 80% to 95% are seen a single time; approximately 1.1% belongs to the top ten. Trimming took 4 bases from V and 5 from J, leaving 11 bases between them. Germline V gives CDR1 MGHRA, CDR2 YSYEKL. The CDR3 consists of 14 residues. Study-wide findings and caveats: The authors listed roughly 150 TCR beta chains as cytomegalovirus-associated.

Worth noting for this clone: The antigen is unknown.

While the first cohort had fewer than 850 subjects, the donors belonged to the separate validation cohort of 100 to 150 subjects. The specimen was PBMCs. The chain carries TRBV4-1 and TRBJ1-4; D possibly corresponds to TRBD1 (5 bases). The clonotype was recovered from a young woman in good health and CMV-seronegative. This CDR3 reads CASSPDRVNEKLFF. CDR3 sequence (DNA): TGCGCCAGCAGCCCTGACAGAGTAAATGAAAAACTGTTTTTT.